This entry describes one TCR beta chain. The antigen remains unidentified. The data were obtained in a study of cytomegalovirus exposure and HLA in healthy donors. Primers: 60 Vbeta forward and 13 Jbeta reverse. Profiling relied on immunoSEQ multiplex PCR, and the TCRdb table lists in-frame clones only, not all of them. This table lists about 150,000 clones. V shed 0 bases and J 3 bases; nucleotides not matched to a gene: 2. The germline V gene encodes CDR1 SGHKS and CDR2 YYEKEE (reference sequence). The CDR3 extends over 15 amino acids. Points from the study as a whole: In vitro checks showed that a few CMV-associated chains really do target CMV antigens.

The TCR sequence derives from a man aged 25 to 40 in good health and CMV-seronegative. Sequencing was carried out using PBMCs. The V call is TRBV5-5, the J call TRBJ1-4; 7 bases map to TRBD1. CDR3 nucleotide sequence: TGTGCCAGCAGCTTGGTGGGACAGCCTAATGAAAAACTGTTTTTT. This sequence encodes CASSLVGQPNEKLFF.